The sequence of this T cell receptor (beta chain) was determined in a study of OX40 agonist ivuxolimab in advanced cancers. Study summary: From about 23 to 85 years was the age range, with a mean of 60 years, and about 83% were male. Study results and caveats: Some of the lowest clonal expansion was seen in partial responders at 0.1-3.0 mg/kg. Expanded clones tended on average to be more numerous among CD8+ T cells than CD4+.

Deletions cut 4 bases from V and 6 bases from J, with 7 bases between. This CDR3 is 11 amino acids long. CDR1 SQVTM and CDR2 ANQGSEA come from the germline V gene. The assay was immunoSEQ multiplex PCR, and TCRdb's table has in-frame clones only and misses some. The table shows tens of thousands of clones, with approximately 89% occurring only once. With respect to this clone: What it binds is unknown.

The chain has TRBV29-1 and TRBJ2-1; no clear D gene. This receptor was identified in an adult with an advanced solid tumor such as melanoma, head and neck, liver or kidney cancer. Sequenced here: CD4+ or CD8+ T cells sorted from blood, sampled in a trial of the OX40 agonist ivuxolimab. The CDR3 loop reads CSVVPGNEQFF. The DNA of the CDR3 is TGCAGCGTTGTACCGGGCAATGAGCAGTTCTTC.